The 2 T cell receptor beta chains reported below all come from one sample, sequenced in a study of PD-1 blockade in classical Hodgkin lymphoma (dated by TCRdb to 2020 to 2021). The intended sense of this specimen's time point label: cycle 1 day 1 (C1D1), immediately before nivolumab initiation. Every trial patient had relapsed after autologous stem cell transplantation, and cohorts A, B and C differed in prior brentuximab vedotin exposure. Library creation used the immunoSEQ multiplex PCR assay. Drawn from immuneACCESS, this table holds only the in-frame rearrangements with V and J called that TCRdb kept. Clones are partly lost; checked studies trace under half to an unresolved V gene and leave the rest unexplained. For this sample there are about 23,000 clones; 71% appear just once. The biggest ten clones account for over 15% of the sample. The material sequenced was peripheral blood mononuclear cells (PBMCs), taken at baseline. The receptors were sampled from a human donor with classical Hodgkin lymphoma.

By its share, this clone is medium-sized. This chain connects TRBV7-2 to TRBJ2-2; weak D call: TRBD2 (6 bases). In germline, CDR1 is SGHTA, CDR2 FQGNSA. CDR3 length: 14 amino acids. V was shortened by 6 bases and J by 1 base, with 9 bases between the two germline ends. CDR3 residues: CASRGTVNTGELFF. Here the CDR3 DNA reads TGTGCCAGCAGAGGGACTGTGAACACCGGGGAGCTGTTTTTT. The full variable domain, completed using reference TRBV7-2 and TRBJ2-2, is GAGVSQSPSNKVTEKGKDVELRCDPISGHTALYWYRQSLGQGLEFLIYFQGNSAPDKSGLPSDRFSAERTGGSVSTLTIQRTQQEDSAVYLCASRGTVNTGELFFGEGSRLTVL.

This chain joins TRBV9 and TRBJ2-5; perhaps D is TRBD1 or TRBD2 (5 bases each). CDR3 size: 14 residues. V dropped 1 base and J dropped 2 bases, with 9 bases sitting between them. Germline loops: CDR1 SGDLS, CDR2 YYNGEE. CDR3 DNA: TGTGCCAGCAGCGTAAGGGGAGAGCAAGAGACCCAGTACTTC. It yields the protein CASSVRGEQETQYF.